Reported below is one T cell receptor beta chain. The data belong to a study of blood T cell repertoires in COVID-19. Study-level background: Samples taken during acute and convalescent COVID-19 were collected in the United States, Italy and Spain. From T cells, B-cell-depleted T cells, or PBMCs came the material, which was cDNA or gDNA.

The CDR3 sequence is 17 residues long. Germline V lookup: CDR1 SGHRS, CDR2 YFSETQ. V was cut by 0 bases and J by 3 bases, with 16 bases left in between. In the original processing: Amplification of reference gene primers was used by the study to estimate nucleated cell counts. Libraries were prepared by immunoSEQ multiplex PCR; TCRdb keeps only in-frame clonotypes and omits some of them. V, J and clone size are those of that table, while D and trimming were read from the DNA. The sample holds a few hundred thousand clones; more than 85% are singletons and the top ten take around 2.9%. Input material: peripheral blood. This chain links TRBV5-1 with TRBJ2-1; D possibly corresponds to TRBD1 (7 bases). This clonotype was obtained from a human donor in a cohort sampled during active COVID-19. CDR3 region: CASSLGDREAGYNEQFF. The CDR3 bases are TGCGCCAGCAGCTTGGGCGACAGGGAGGCAGGCTACAATGAGCAGTTCTTC.